The next 15 T cell receptor beta chains were all read from a single sample in a study of OX40 agonist ivuxolimab in advanced cancers. The repertoire was sequenced with immunoSEQ multiplex PCR; TCRdb's copy has only in-frame clones and lacks some. Of fewer than 85,000 clones listed, roughly 90% are singletons. This sample comprised CD4+ or CD8+ T cells sorted from blood, obtained in a trial of the OX40 agonist ivuxolimab. The receptor set was obtained from an adult with an advanced solid tumor such as melanoma, head and neck, liver or kidney cancer.

The chain combines TRBV2 with TRBJ2-3; the match to TRBD2 covers 7 bases. With 7 bases clipped from V and 6 bases from J, the junction kept 13 bases outside the gene matches. Germline V gives CDR1 SNHLY, CDR2 FYNNEI. The CDR3 totals 15 residues. This CDR3 is CASNGGLGLTDTQYF. Here the CDR3 DNA reads TGTGCCAGCAATGGCGGACTAGGTCTAACGGATACGCAGTATTTT.

The chain uses TRBV5-1 and TRBJ2-3; D possibly corresponds to TRBD1 (6 bases). CDR3 length: 16 amino acids. CDR1 is SGHRS and CDR2 is YFSETQ in the germline V gene. Trimming left V 0 bases short and J 6 bases short, with 17 bases between. The CDR3 DNA is TGCGCCAGCAGCTTGGCCGAGGGGCTCCAGGGGGATACGCAGTATTTT. Translating gives CASSLAEGLQGDTQYF.

V is TRBV6-1 and J is TRBJ1-2, with D unresolved. Germline V gene sequence: CDR1 MNHNS, CDR2 SASEGT. V lost 2 bases and J 0 bases, leaving 4 bases between the germline ends. This CDR3 comprises 13 residues. CDR3 in amino acids: CASSENSNYGYTF. The DNA for the CDR3 is TGTGCCAGCAGTGAAAACTCTAACTATGGCTACACCTTC.

V usage is TRBV7-2 and J usage is TRBJ2-5; 9 nucleotides line up with TRBD2. Germline loops: CDR1 SGHTA, CDR2 FQGNSA. The V segment lost 5 bases and the J segment 7 bases; nucleotides outside the gene matches: 14. The CDR3 is 16 residues long. In DNA, the CDR3 is TGTGCCAGCAGCCCCCCCCGGCGGACTAGCGTCGGGACCCAGTACTTC. Translation: CASSPPRRTSVGTQYF.

V gene TRBV7-3 combines with J gene TRBJ2-1, with D uncertain. Between the trimmed V and J ends, which lost 0 bases and 3 bases, there was a span of 18 bases. In germline, CDR1 is SGHTA, CDR2 FQGTGA. This CDR3 is built from 18 residues. As DNA, the CDR3 is TGTGCCAGCAGCTTAACAGGTGCGGATCCCCCTAGCTACAATGAGCAGTTCTTC. It codes for CASSLTGADPPSYNEQFF.

This clone has just one count. This chain links TRBV19 with TRBJ2-7; 10 bases map to TRBD1. The J segment lost 2 bases and the V segment lost 4 bases, leaving 5 bases of the junction unmatched. The CDR3 length is 15 residues. From germline, CDR1 is LNHDA and CDR2 SQIVND (reference sequence). CDR3 amino acids: CASSTYGTGAYEQYF. The CDR3 DNA reads as TGTGCCAGTAGTACCTACGGGACAGGGGCCTACGAGCAGTACTTC.

The chain is built from TRBV5-1 and TRBJ2-5, with D tentatively TRBD1 (5 bases). The V end lost 0 bases, the J end lost 5 bases, and 17 bases lay between the germline ends. This CDR3 comprises 16 residues. The germline V gene encodes CDR1 SGHRS and CDR2 YFSETQ. The CDR3 sequence: CASSLGATDRRETQYF. The CDR3 DNA sequence: TGCGCCAGCAGCTTGGGTGCGACAGACCGCCGGGAGACCCAGTACTTC. Complete variable domain (other parts from reference TRBV5-1 and TRBJ2-5): KAGVTQTPRYLIKTRGQQVTLSCSPISGHRSVSWYQQTPGQGLQFLFEYFSETQRNKGNFPGRFSGRQFSNSRSEMNVSTLELGDSALYLCASSLGATDRRETQYFGPGTRLLVL.

This rearrangement joins TRBV7-6 to TRBJ1-1; D gene unclear. Germline V gene data show CDR1 as SGHVS and CDR2 as FNYEAQ. The V end lost 1 base, the J end lost 5 bases, and 14 bases lay between the germline ends. This CDR3 spans 15 amino acids. The CDR3 region is CASSLGAEMVTEAFF. The CDR3 region has the DNA TGTGCCAGCAGCTTAGGGGCGGAAATGGTTACTGAAGCTTTCTTT.

The V gene is TRBV7-6, the J gene TRBJ2-5; 11 nucleotides line up with TRBD2. The CDR3 is 20 amino acids. Germline CDR1 SGHVS, CDR2 FNYEAQ. Losses at the gene ends were 2 bases for V and 1 base for J; bases not matched to a gene: 15. The CDR3 sequence is CASSLLGLAGFRSAQETQYF. The DNA of the CDR3 is TGTGCCAGCAGCTTACTTGGACTAGCGGGCTTCCGCAGCGCCCAAGAGACCCAGTACTTC.

The chain's CDR3 is CAISGQATGELFF. CDR3 in DNA: TGTGCCATCAGCGGACAGGCCACCGGGGAGCTGTTTTTT. The chain combines TRBV10-3 with TRBJ2-2, with TRBD1 matching 7 bases. This CDR3 region has 13 residues. V shed 6 bases and J 4 bases; nucleotides not matched to a gene: 2. The V gene's germline CDR1 is ENHRY and CDR2 SYGVKD.

V usage is TRBV13 and J usage is TRBJ2-5; TRBD1 agrees at 11 bases. Germline CDR1 reads PRHDT; CDR2 reads FYEKMQ (reference sequence). The ends lost 5 bases at V and 4 bases at J; junction bases unmatched: 6. CDR3 length: 15 amino acids. Here the CDR3 DNA reads TGTGCCAGCAGCGTTTCCGGGACAGGGGGAGAGACCCAGTACTTC. As protein: CASSVSGTGGETQYF.

The rearrangement uses TRBV2 and TRBJ2-1; no definite D call. V gave up 4 bases and J gave up 8 bases, with 12 bases separating them. The CDR3 length is 13 residues. CDR1 is SNHLY, CDR2 FYNNEI, per germline. CDR3 region: CASSAFRRDEQFF. CDR3 DNA: TGTGCCAGCAGTGCCTTTAGACGAGATGAGCAGTTCTTC. Using reference TRBV2 and TRBJ2-1 for the parts outside the CDR3, the full variable domain is EPEVTQTPSHQVTQMGQEVILRCVPISNHLYFYWYRQILGQKVEFLVSFYNNEISEKSEIFDDQFSVERPDGSNFTLKIRSTKLEDSAMYFCASSAFRRDEQFFGPGTRLTVL.

This chain connects TRBV5-3 to TRBJ1-1, with D tentatively TRBD1 (5 bases). TRBV5-3 belongs to the ORF category, with a function that is uncertain. CDR3 length equals 16 residues. The germline V and J ends were trimmed by 1 base and 4 bases, with 17 bases remaining between them. The CDR3 DNA is TGTGCCAGAAGCTTGTTACGGTCGGGGGAATCCACTGAAGCTTTCTTT. Encoded protein: CARSLLRSGESTEAFF.

This clone was seen a few times. This sequence joins TRBV7-3 and TRBJ2-3; tentative D call: TRBD2 (5 bases). V lost 0 bases to trimming and J lost 5 bases, with 12 bases between them. Germline V gives CDR1 SGHTA, CDR2 FQGTGA. The CDR3 runs to 15 residues. CDR3 nucleotide sequence: TGTGCCAGCAGCTTAACTCACGGGGAAGGAGATACGCAGTATTTT. Translating it yields CASSLTHGEGDTQYF.

V is TRBV19 and J is TRBJ2-4, with TRBD2 as a possible D gene (5 bases). V dropped 5 bases and J dropped 0 bases, with 14 bases sitting between them. The germline gives CDR1 LNHDA, CDR2 SQIVND (reference sequence). The CDR3 consists of 16 residues. The chain's CDR3 is CASSSIAMLAKNIQYF. The CDR3, as DNA: TGTGCCAGTAGTTCCATAGCGATGCTAGCCAAAAACATTCAGTACTTC. The variable domain in full, completed from reference TRBV19 and TRBJ2-4, reads DGGITQSPKYLFRKEGQNVTLSCEQNLNHDAMYWYRQDPGQGLRLIYYSQIVNDFQKGDIAEGYSVSREKKESFPLTVTSAQKNPTAFYLCASSSIAMLAKNIQYFGAGTRLSVL.